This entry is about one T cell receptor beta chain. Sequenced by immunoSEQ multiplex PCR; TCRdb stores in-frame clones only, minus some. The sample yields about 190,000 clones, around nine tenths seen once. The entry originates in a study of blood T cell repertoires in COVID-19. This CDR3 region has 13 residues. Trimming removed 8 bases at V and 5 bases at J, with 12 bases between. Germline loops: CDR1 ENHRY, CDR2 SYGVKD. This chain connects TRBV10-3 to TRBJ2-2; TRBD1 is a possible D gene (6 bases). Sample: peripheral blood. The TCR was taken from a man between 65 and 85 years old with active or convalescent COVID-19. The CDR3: CAICQGGTGELFF. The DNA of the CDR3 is TGTGCCATCTGCCAAGGGGGAACCGGGGAGCTGTTTTTT.